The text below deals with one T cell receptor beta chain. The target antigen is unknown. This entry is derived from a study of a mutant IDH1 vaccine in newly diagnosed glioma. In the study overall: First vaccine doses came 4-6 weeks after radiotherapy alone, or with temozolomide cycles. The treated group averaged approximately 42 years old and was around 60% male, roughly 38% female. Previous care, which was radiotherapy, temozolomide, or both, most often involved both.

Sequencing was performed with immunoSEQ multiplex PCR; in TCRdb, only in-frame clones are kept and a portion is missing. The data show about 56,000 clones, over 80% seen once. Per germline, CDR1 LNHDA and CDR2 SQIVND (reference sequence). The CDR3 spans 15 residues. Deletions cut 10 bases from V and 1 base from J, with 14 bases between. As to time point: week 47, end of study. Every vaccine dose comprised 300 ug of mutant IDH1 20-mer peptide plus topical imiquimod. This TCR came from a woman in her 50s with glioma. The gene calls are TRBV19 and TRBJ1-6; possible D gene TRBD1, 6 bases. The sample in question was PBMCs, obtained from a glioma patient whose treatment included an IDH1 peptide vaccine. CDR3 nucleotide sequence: TGTGCCACCGAAGCAGGGGATTCCTATAATTCACCCCTCCACTTT. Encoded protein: CATEAGDSYNSPLHF.